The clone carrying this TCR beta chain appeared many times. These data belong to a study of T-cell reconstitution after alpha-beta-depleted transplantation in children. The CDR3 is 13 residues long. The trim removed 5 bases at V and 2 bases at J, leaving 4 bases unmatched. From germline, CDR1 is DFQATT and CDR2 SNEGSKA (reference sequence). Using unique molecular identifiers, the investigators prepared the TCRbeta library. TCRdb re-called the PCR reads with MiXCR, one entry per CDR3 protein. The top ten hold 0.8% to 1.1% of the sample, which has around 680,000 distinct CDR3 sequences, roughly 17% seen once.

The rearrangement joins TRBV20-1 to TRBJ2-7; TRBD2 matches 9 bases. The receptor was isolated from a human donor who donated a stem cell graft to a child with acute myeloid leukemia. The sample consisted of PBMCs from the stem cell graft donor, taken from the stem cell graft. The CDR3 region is CSAGTSMTYEQYV. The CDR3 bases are TGCAGTGCTGGGACTAGCATGACCTACGAGCAGTACGTC.